This T cell receptor beta chain was captured by sequencing in a study of beta chain features in type 1 diabetes. Overall study: Cell yields, gender and age were similar in healthy donors and patients.

Only one heparinised blood draw was taken per donor, and its volume averaged approximately 120 mL. The authors sorted CD4+ naive, central memory, regulatory and stem cell-like memory cells via CD45RO/CCR7/CD25/CD127/CD95/CD27. Post-sort purity exceeded 98% for all sorted populations. Trimming removed 2 bases at V and 7 bases at J, with 14 bases between. Germline V gene sequence: CDR1 KGHSH, CDR2 LQKENI. The CDR3 covers 15 residues. Notes on this clone: The antigen is not known.

As every portion of the isolated RNA was reverse transcribed, the sequencing read expressed TCRB transcripts. The data were produced by immunoSEQ multiplex PCR, yet TCRdb's version contains in-frame clones alone and is incomplete. The data contain about 14,000 clones, about two thirds of them seen just once; the ten biggest clones take up about 0.57%. General study points: Patients with Type 1 diabetes showed moderately but significantly shorter TCRB CDR3s in all four CD4+ subsets.

This sequence originates from a young woman with type 1 diabetes. The chain joins TRBV18 to TRBJ2-2, with D perhaps TRBD1 (6 bases). The specimen sequenced was stem cell memory CD4+ T cells from blood. CDR3 DNA: TGTGCCAGCTCACCAAGTCGGCAGGGGAACGGGGAGCTGTTTTTT. Translating gives CASSPSRQGNGELFF.